A selection of T cell receptor beta chains follows, all from one sample in a study of blood T cell repertoires in COVID-19. The table came from immunoSEQ multiplex PCR; TCRdb's copy has only in-frame clones and leaves some out. The table records 150,000 to 200,000 clones, about 84% of them present only once. Sequenced input: peripheral blood. These TCRs come from a person aged 70 to 85 with COVID-19, enrolled during active disease. CDR3s include the opening cysteine and the closing phenylalanine or tryptophan. A D gene is named only where the DNA matches it firmly.

TRBJ2-5 TRBD1 TRBV4-3 CASSNRGSETQYF TGCGCCAGCAGTAACAGGGGTTCGGAGACCCAGTACTTC
TRBJ2-1 TRBD1 TRBV20-1 CSAVWDRDRVF TGCAGTGCCGTTTGGGACAGGGACAGGGTCTTC
TRBJ1-2 TRBD1 TRBV6-2/TRBV6-3 CASSRQGQYYGYTF TGTGCCAGCAGTAGGCAGGGACAGTACTATGGCTACACCTTC
TRBJ1-4 TRBD1 TRBV5-1 CASSDKPGQANEKLFF TGCGCCAGCAGCGATAAACCGGGACAGGCTAATGAAAAACTGTTTTTT
TRBJ2-2 NA TRBV28 CASHREQVYTGELFF TGTGCCAGCCATCGCGAACAGGTGTACACCGGGGAGCTGTTTTTT
TRBJ1-6 NA TRBV9 CASSGGTADSPLHF TGTGCCAGCAGCGGAGGGACTGCAGATTCACCCCTCCACTTT
TRBJ1-6 NA TRBV2 CASTTLGHGNSPLHF TGTGCCAGCACAACCCTAGGACATGGCAATTCACCCCTCCACTTT
TRBJ2-2 NA TRBV5-8 CASSPIRDYYTGELFF TGTGCCAGCAGCCCCATCCGGGATTACTACACCGGGGAGCTGTTTTTT
TRBJ2-2 NA TRBV11-2 CASSIGLGYTGELFF TGTGCCAGCAGCATCGGACTTGGTTACACCGGGGAGCTGTTTTTT
TRBJ2-7 TRBD2 TRBV7-2 CASSSGLAGAYEQYF TGTGCCAGCAGCTCGGGACTAGCTGGCGCCTACGAGCAGTACTTC
TRBJ2-3 TRBD2 TRBV7-2 CASSLVSGGGTDTQYF TGTGCCAGCAGCTTAGTAAGCGGGGGGGGGACAGATACGCAGTATTTT
TRBJ1-2 TRBD1 TRBV7-9 CASSAGQGASGYTF TGTGCCAGCAGCGCCGGACAGGGGGCGAGTGGCTACACCTTC